The subject of this entry is one T cell receptor beta chain. The sample comes from a study of blood T cell repertoires in COVID-19. Deletions cut 2 bases from V and 5 bases from J, with 10 bases between. Germline CDR1 MGHDK, CDR2 SYGVNS. The CDR3 length is 14 residues. In the authors' methods: Researchers report that nucleated cell counts were estimated from reference gene primer amplification. Data came from immunoSEQ multiplex PCR; TCRdb stores just in-frame clones and leaves some out. D and trimming come from the DNA, and the V and J calls and clone size come from that table. This table has more than 80,000 clones, roughly 80% appearing once.

V gene TRBV25-1 combines with J gene TRBJ2-4; the D gene is possibly TRBD2 (6 bases). The sequence came from a human donor in a cohort sampled during active COVID-19. Material: peripheral blood. The chain's CDR3 is CASSEAGRENIQYF. CDR3 nucleotide sequence: TGTGCCAGCAGTGAAGCGGGAAGGGAAAACATTCAGTACTTC.